Sequencing of this TCR beta chain was carried out in a study of identical twins' blood T cells. Findings and limits, study-wide: Environmental influences on twin similarity could not be excluded.

To note about this clonotype: Its antigen is unidentified.

Trimming removed 8 bases at V and 6 bases at J, with 20 bases between. Germline loops: CDR1 LNHDA, CDR2 SQIVND (reference sequence). There are 15 residues in the CDR3. Reared together, all three twin pairs probably met the same infectious agents and vaccines. A single record per CDR3 protein comes from TCRdb applying MiXCR to the 5' RACE reads. The sample shows 350,000 to 400,000 distinct CDR3 sequences, 28% of them seen only once. The rearrangement uses TRBV19 and TRBJ2-1; D is perhaps TRBD1 or TRBD2 (6 bases each). The sequenced material came from PBMCs. The TCR was taken from a woman between 18 and 49 years old in good health. The chain's CDR3 is CASCWGAQTFNEQFF. The CDR3 DNA follows: TGTGCCAGTTGCTGGGGGGCTCAGACATTCAATGAGCAGTTCTTC.